Listed here are 18 T cell receptor beta chains from one sample, sequenced in a study of blood T cell repertoires in COVID-19 (dated by TCRdb to 2020 to 2022). The library relied on the immunoSEQ multiplex PCR assay. TCRdb mirrors the immuneACCESS table, restricted to in-frame sequences. Some clones are absent from its copies; in checked studies, under half trace to an unresolved V gene, and the reason for the others is unknown. This sample holds about 40,000 clones; over 70% were observed only once. Of the sample, about 33% falls within the top ten clones. Sequenced material: peripheral blood. These receptors all stem from a woman older than 75 with acute or convalescent COVID-19.

This clone was observed once. The rearrangement uses TRBV30 and TRBJ2-3; D might be TRBD2 (6 bases). Germline-derived CDR1 and CDR2 are GTSNPN and SVGIG (reference sequence). V lost 1 base and J 6 bases, leaving 17 bases between the germline ends. CDR3 length equals 15 residues. As DNA, the CDR3 is TGTGCCTGGAGTGCGGGGCAGGGAGGTGCGGATACGCAGTATTTT. This gives the protein CAWSAGQGGADTQYF.

This clone was detected only a few times. V is TRBV5-1 and J is TRBJ1-2, with TRBD1 as a possible D gene (5 bases). The CDR3 covers 14 residues. In germline, CDR1 is SGHRS, CDR2 YFSETQ. Deletions cut 1 base from V and 3 bases from J, with 10 bases between. CDR3 residues: CASSLSLGDYGYTF. The CDR3 nucleotides are TGCGCCAGCAGCTTGTCCCTAGGGGACTATGGCTACACCTTC.

This clone was detected only a few times. The chain joins TRBV7-2 to TRBJ2-4; 7 nucleotides align to TRBD2. Germline CDR1 is SGHTA and CDR2 is FQGNSA. Unmatched junction bases numbered 5, after V lost 3 bases and J lost 0 bases. The CDR3 has 16 residues. CDR3: CASSLLLAGAKNIQYF. As DNA, the CDR3 is TGTGCCAGCAGCTTGCTCTTAGCGGGAGCCAAAAACATTCAGTACTTC.

This clone was seen a handful of times. Within the sample, other DNA sequences also encode this same CDR3. J is TRBJ1-2 and V is TRBV6-1, with a weak D call TRBD1 (5 bases). The CDR3 loop spans 13 amino acids. The germline V and J ends were trimmed by 2 bases and 8 bases, with 12 bases remaining between them. Germline V gene data show CDR1 as MNHNS and CDR2 as SASEGT. The CDR3: CASSETGLGGYTF. The DNA for the CDR3 is TGTGCCAGCAGTGAAACGGGACTGGGGGGCTACACCTTC.

V is TRBV10-1 and J is TRBJ1-2, with 8 nucleotides matching TRBD1. V lost 9 bases to trimming and J lost 8 bases; unmatched junction nucleotides: 8. CDR3 size: 12 residues. Germline-derived CDR1 and CDR2 are WNHNN and SYGVQD (reference sequence). CDR3 DNA sequence: TGCGCCAGGTGGACAGGGACGGGCGGCTACACCTTC. Translation gives CARWTGTGGYTF.

The rearrangement links TRBV5-6 to TRBJ1-4, with a possible D match to TRBD1 (5 bases). Germline V CDR1 and CDR2: SGHDT, YYEEEE. Trimming pared 6 bases from V and 7 bases from J, leaving 13 bases between. This CDR3 contains 13 residues. CDR3 region: CASIGGDSEKLFF. CDR3 DNA: TGTGCCAGCATCGGGGGGGATAGTGAAAAACTGTTTTTT. Looking up the rest from reference TRBV5-6 and TRBJ1-4 gives the full variable domain: DAGVTQSPTHLIKTRGQQVTLRCSPKSGHDTVSWYQQALGQGPQFIFQYYEEEERQRGNFPDRFSGHQFPNYSSELNVNALLLGDSALYLCASIGGDSEKLFFGSGTQLSVL.

The V gene is TRBV5-1, the J gene TRBJ1-4, with 9 bases identical to TRBD1. After removal of 4 bases from V and 4 bases from J, the junction contained 8 bases not matched to a gene. Germline-derived CDR1 and CDR2 are SGHRS and YFSETQ. The CDR3 has 16 amino acids. For the CDR3, the DNA is TGCGCCAGCAGCCTAGGACAGGGGATCGGTAATGAAAAACTGTTTTTT. It specifies CASSLGQGIGNEKLFF.

This clone is a singleton in its sample. The chain links TRBV30 to TRBJ1-1, with D possibly matching TRBD1 (6 bases). The germline V gene encodes CDR1 GTSNPN and CDR2 SVGIG (reference sequence). The CDR3 extends over 15 amino acids. V was pared by 6 bases and J by 4 bases, with 21 bases between. CDR3 region: CACTQGQILPTEAFF. The CDR3 region has the DNA TGTGCCTGCACCCAGGGGCAAATCCTTCCCACTGAAGCTTTCTTT.

In DNA, the CDR3 is TGCGCCAGCAGCTTGTACACCTCGAACTCCTACAATGAGCAGTTCTTC. Translation: CASSLYTSNSYNEQFF. The J gene is TRBJ2-1, the V gene TRBV5-1, with D unclear. The V end was cut by 1 base, the J end by 0 bases, with 11 bases between. From germline, CDR1 is SGHRS and CDR2 YFSETQ. This CDR3 is built from 16 residues.

The chain is built from TRBV3-1 (or the pseudogene TRBV3-2) and TRBJ1-2; the D gene is possibly TRBD1 (5 bases). Germline V lookup: CDR1 LGHDT, CDR2 YNNKEL (reference sequence). This CDR3 is built from 11 residues. DNA of the CDR3: TGTGCAGTGTACAGGTCCTATGGCTACACCTTC. Amino acid sequence: CAVYRSYGYTF.

CDR3 residues: CASSVGTSTYQETQYF. The CDR3 DNA follows: TGTGCCAGCAGCGTAGGGACTAGCACGTACCAAGAGACCCAGTACTTC. This rearrangement joins TRBV9 to TRBJ2-5, with 8 bases matching TRBD2. The V gene end was trimmed by 0 bases and the J gene end by 0 bases; junction bases not matched to a gene: 4. Germline assignment: CDR1 SGDLS and CDR2 YYNGEE. The CDR3 loop spans 16 amino acids. Based on the CDR3 plus reference TRBV9 and TRBJ2-5, the full variable domain is DSGVTQTPKHLITATGQRVTLRCSPRSGDLSVYWYQQSLDQGLQFLIQYYNGEERAKGNILERFSAQQFPDLHSELNLSSLELGDSALYFCASSVGTSTYQETQYFGPGTRLLVL.

CDR3 sequence: CASSQDLQNGYTF. Written as DNA, the CDR3 is TGTGCCAGCAGCCAAGATCTACAGAATGGCTACACCTTC. This sequence joins TRBV14 and TRBJ1-2; D gene ambiguous. Germline V gene sequence: CDR1 SGHDN, CDR2 FVKESK. This CDR3 has 13 residues. Trimming removed 0 bases at V and 6 bases at J, with 8 bases between.

The chain uses TRBV27 and TRBJ2-3; perhaps TRBD2 as D (6 bases). The CDR3 covers 14 residues. The V end was cut by 6 bases, the J end by 7 bases, with 17 bases between. CDR1 and CDR2 from the germline V gene are MNHEY and SMNVEV (reference sequence). CDR3: CASSPGGGLHTQYF. For the CDR3, the DNA is TGTGCCAGCAGCCCCGGGGGTGGGCTCCATACGCAGTATTTT.

V usage is TRBV9 and J usage is TRBJ1-5; D is uncertain. The CDR3 covers 15 residues. Between the trimmed V and J ends, which lost 4 bases and 4 bases, there was a span of 15 bases. Germline V gives CDR1 SGDLS, CDR2 YYNGEE. Here the CDR3 reads CASSPSGLLNQPQHF. In nucleotides, the CDR3 is TGTGCCAGCAGCCCCAGCGGGCTACTTAATCAGCCCCAGCATTTT. Supplemented by reference TRBV9 and TRBJ1-5, the full variable domain reads DSGVTQTPKHLITATGQRVTLRCSPRSGDLSVYWYQQSLDQGLQFLIQYYNGEERAKGNILERFSAQQFPDLHSELNLSSLELGDSALYFCASSPSGLLNQPQHFGDGTRLSIL.

V usage is TRBV5-1 and J usage is TRBJ2-5, with TRBD1 identical over 7 bases. Germline assignment: CDR1 SGHRS and CDR2 YFSETQ. The trim removed 4 bases at V and 4 bases at J, leaving 10 bases unmatched. The CDR3 spans 15 residues. The CDR3 region is CASSGGQALRETQYF. CDR3 bases: TGCGCCAGCAGCGGCGGACAGGCCTTGCGAGAGACCCAGTACTTC.

The chain employs TRBV19 and TRBJ2-3; 14 bases match TRBD2. The CDR3 is made up of 16 amino acids. V lost 9 bases, J lost 4 bases, and 9 bases stayed unmatched. Per the germline V gene, CDR1 is LNHDA and CDR2 is SQIVND (reference sequence). CDR3 DNA sequence: TGTGCCAGCCGACTAGCGGGAGGGCCTGTCCCAGATACGCAGTATTTT. This gives the protein CASRLAGGPVPDTQYF.

The chain carries TRBV3-1 (or the pseudogene TRBV3-2) and TRBJ2-4, with D possibly matching TRBD1 (5 bases). Germline V gene sequence: CDR1 LGHDT, CDR2 YNNKEL (reference sequence). The CDR3 loop spans 16 amino acids. The V gene lost 3 bases and the J gene lost 1 base, with 13 bases spanning the gap. The DNA for the CDR3 is TGTGCCAGCAGCCACGAAGGGGTTGGGGCCAAAAACATTCAGTACTTC. Translating it yields CASSHEGVGAKNIQYF.

The rearrangement joins TRBV6-6 to TRBJ2-3; 11 positions match TRBD2. Trimming at V came to 7 bases and at J to 3 bases, leaving 9 bases not matched to a gene. Germline CDR1 and CDR2: MNHNY and SVGAGI (reference sequence). The CDR3 spans 16 residues. The CDR3 region is CASTQSGTSGTDTQYF. Written as DNA, the CDR3 is TGTGCCAGCACTCAATCTGGGACTAGCGGAACAGATACGCAGTATTTT.